Listed here are 21 T cell receptor beta chains from one sample, sequenced in a study of blood T cell repertoires in COVID-19. TCRdb keeps only in-frame clones here, not all; method: immunoSEQ multiplex PCR. The repertoire holds 95,000 to 150,000 clones, with 86% as singletons. The sequenced sample was peripheral blood. The receptors were gathered from a man aged 40-55 years with acute or convalescent COVID-19.

The gene calls are TRBV29-1 and TRBJ2-3, with no clear D. Trimming removed 7 bases at V and 0 bases at J, with 11 bases between. CDR3 length equals 13 residues. Germline CDR1 and CDR2: SQVTM and ANQGSEA. CDR3 bases: TGCAGCGCCGCCCCCACTAGCACAGATACGCAGTATTTT. Residues: CSAAPTSTDTQYF.

The J gene is TRBJ1-2, the V gene TRBV19; maybe TRBD1 (6 bases). Trimming took off 8 bases at V and 6 bases at J, with 22 bases between the two ends. Germline V gives CDR1 LNHDA, CDR2 SQIVND (reference sequence). This CDR3 comprises 15 residues. In nucleotides, the CDR3 is TGTGCCAGTCATACGCCCGGGACACCTTGGGATGGCTACACCTTC. Its translation is CASHTPGTPWDGYTF.

This chain connects TRBV5-1 to TRBJ2-1, with 7 nucleotides matching TRBD2. Germline loops: CDR1 SGHRS, CDR2 YFSETQ. The CDR3 has 17 amino acids. Trimming removed 0 bases from V and 3 bases from J; junction bases left unmatched: 9. Written as DNA, the CDR3 is TGCGCCAGCAGCTTGGCCGCGTCTAGCGGTAACTACAATGAGCAGTTCTTC. Protein sequence: CASSLAASSGNYNEQFF. Full variable domain (rest looked up from reference TRBV5-1 and TRBJ2-1): KAGVTQTPRYLIKTRGQQVTLSCSPISGHRSVSWYQQTPGQGLQFLFEYFSETQRNKGNFPGRFSGRQFSNSRSEMNVSTLELGDSALYLCASSLAASSGNYNEQFFGPGTRLTVL.

This rearrangement joins TRBV7-9 to TRBJ2-2, with TRBD2 identical over 7 bases. The CDR3 spans 17 residues. V lost 5 bases, J lost 1 base, and 10 bases stayed unmatched. Per the germline V gene, CDR1 is SEHNR and CDR2 is FQNEAQ (reference sequence). The CDR3 here is CASSVRWLAENTGELFF. DNA of the CDR3: TGTGCCAGCAGCGTTAGATGGCTAGCGGAGAACACCGGGGAGCTGTTTTTT.

The chain employs TRBV9 and TRBJ2-2; 10 bases align to TRBD1. J lost 4 bases, V lost 0 bases, and 3 bases had no gene match. Germline V CDR1 and CDR2: SGDLS, YYNGEE. The CDR3 runs to 16 residues. For the CDR3, the DNA is TGTGCCAGCAGCGTAGAGGACAGGGGGACCACCGGGGAGCTGTTTTTT. It specifies CASSVEDRGTTGELFF.

V and J are TRBV19 and TRBJ1-4, with 7 bases identical to TRBD1. The CDR3 consists of 12 residues. Germline-derived CDR1 and CDR2 are LNHDA and SQIVND (reference sequence). Unmatched junction bases numbered 3, after V lost 7 bases and J lost 7 bases. The CDR3 loop reads CASKDRVEKLFF. The DNA of the CDR3 is TGTGCCAGTAAAGACAGGGTTGAAAAACTGTTTTTT. The full variable domain, its missing parts supplied by reference TRBV19 and TRBJ1-4, is DGGITQSPKYLFRKEGQNVTLSCEQNLNHDAMYWYRQDPGQGLRLIYYSQIVNDFQKGDIAEGYSVSREKKESFPLTVTSAQKNPTAFYLCASKDRVEKLFFGSGTQLSVL.

The table lists this clone with a few counts. V and J are TRBV24-1 and TRBJ2-1; 11 bases match TRBD2. This CDR3 is built from 17 residues. Germline-derived CDR1 and CDR2 are KGHDR and SFDVKD. Trimming at V came to 0 bases and at J to 5 bases, leaving 5 bases not matched to a gene. The CDR3 protein is CATSDLPVAGGDNEQFF. The CDR3 bases are TGTGCCACCAGTGATTTGCCAGTAGCGGGAGGGGACAATGAGCAGTTCTTC.

This clone is a singleton in its sample. This chain links TRBV15 with TRBJ2-1; D not resolved. This CDR3 is 18 amino acids long. Germline CDR1 is LNHNV and CDR2 is YYDKDF (reference sequence). Between the trimmed V and J ends, which lost 0 bases and 0 bases, there was a span of 15 bases. In DNA, the CDR3 is TGTGCCACCAGCAGAGAACAAGACTTACGCATCTCCTACAATGAGCAGTTCTTC. This encodes CATSREQDLRISYNEQFF.

The rearrangement uses TRBV5-1 and TRBJ2-5, with 10 bases fitting TRBD1. The J segment lost 5 bases and the V segment lost 6 bases, leaving 10 bases of the junction unmatched. Germline V gives CDR1 SGHRS, CDR2 YFSETQ. The CDR3 has 15 residues. In DNA form, the CDR3 reads TGCGCCAGCACCCAACGACAGGGGGCTGGGGAGACCCAGTACTTC. As protein: CASTQRQGAGETQYF.

The gene calls are TRBV19 and TRBJ1-3; D unresolved. CDR1 and CDR2 from the germline V gene are LNHDA and SQIVND (reference sequence). The ends were cut back, 6 bases at V and 8 bases at J, with 11 bases in the middle. The length of the CDR3 is 12 residues. The CDR3 DNA reads TGTGCCAGTAGCTACGGGGTGGACACCATATATTTT. Protein sequence: CASSYGVDTIYF.

The rearrangement links TRBV7-9 to TRBJ1-1; D might be TRBD1 (6 bases). Germline V gives CDR1 SEHNR, CDR2 FQNEAQ (reference sequence). The CDR3 is made up of 15 amino acids. Trimming removed 4 bases at V and 3 bases at J, with 15 bases between. CDR3 sequence: CASSSRQVRDTEAFF. CDR3 nucleotides: TGTGCCAGCAGCTCGCGACAGGTCAGGGACACTGAAGCTTTCTTT.

This clone was recorded a few times. The chain combines TRBV6-2 or TRBV6-3 with TRBJ1-2; unclear D gene. V lost 6 bases, J lost 4 bases, and 18 bases lay in between. Germline V lookup: CDR1 MNHEY, CDR2 SVGEGT. The CDR3 length is 15 residues. Written as DNA, the CDR3 is TGTGCCAGCAGCCCTATAACCGGGTCTTCCTATGGCTACACCTTC. Translation gives CASSPITGSSYGYTF.

This clone has a single count. The rearrangement joins TRBV5-4 to TRBJ1-2; perhaps TRBD1 as D (6 bases). Germline CDR1 SGHNT, CDR2 YYREEE (reference sequence). The CDR3 spans 15 residues. Trimming removed 1 base at V and 6 bases at J, with 16 bases between. CDR3 protein: CASSLKGATGNGYTF. The CDR3 bases are TGTGCCAGCAGCTTGAAGGGAGCAACAGGGAATGGCTACACCTTC.

A word on this clone: The same CDR3 also results from other DNA sequences found in this sample. The gene calls are TRBV5-1 and TRBJ2-7; perhaps TRBD1 as D (6 bases). The CDR3 spans 13 residues. CDR1 is SGHRS and CDR2 is YFSETQ in the germline V gene. Between the trimmed V and J ends, which lost 1 base and 3 bases, there was a span of 8 bases. The CDR3 loop reads CASSLQDSYEQYF. CDR3 in DNA: TGCGCCAGCAGCTTGCAGGACAGCTACGAGCAGTACTTC.

The chain carries TRBV5-1 and TRBJ2-5; D perhaps matches TRBD2 (6 bases). V lost 2 bases and J 1 base, leaving 15 bases between the germline ends. The CDR3 sequence is 16 residues long. Looked up from germline, CDR1 is SGHRS and CDR2 is YFSETQ. The CDR3 DNA reads as TGCGCCAGCAGCTTATTAGTGGGGGGACCCCAAGAGACCCAGTACTTC. Translated: CASSLLVGGPQETQYF.

The chain links TRBV3-1 (or the pseudogene TRBV3-2) to TRBJ2-2; TRBD1 matches 8 bases. Per germline, CDR1 LGHDT and CDR2 YNNKEL (reference sequence). There are 16 residues in the CDR3. Trimming removed 4 bases from V and 4 bases from J; junction bases left unmatched: 8. The CDR3 DNA sequence: TGTGCCAGCAGCCGAAGGACAGGGAGTTCCACCGGGGAGCTGTTTTTT. It is translated as CASSRRTGSSTGELFF.

The rearrangement joins TRBV11-2 to TRBJ1-5; 11 bases match TRBD1. This CDR3 has 16 residues. V dropped 4 bases and J dropped 7; count of bases not matched to a gene: 9. Germline CDR1 SGHAT, CDR2 FQNNGV. In DNA form, the CDR3 reads TGTGCCAGCAGCTGGACCGGGACAGGGGGAGAACAGCCCCAGCATTTT. Its translation: CASSWTGTGGEQPQHF.

This clone was picked up a small number of times. This rearrangement joins TRBV4-1 to TRBJ1-6; D remains ambiguous. The germline V gene encodes CDR1 MGHRA and CDR2 YSYEKL. V lost 3 bases to trimming and J lost 3 bases, with 6 bases between them. The CDR3 runs to 14 residues. CDR3 in DNA: TGCGCCAGCAGCCAGGGGAGCTATAATTCACCCCTCCACTTT. Translation gives CASSQGSYNSPLHF.

This clone was seen a single time. This chain uses TRBV19 with TRBJ2-2; no firm D call. The germline CDR1 and CDR2 sequences are LNHDA and SQIVND (reference sequence). The CDR3 has 12 residues. V lost 5 bases, J lost 4 bases, and 5 bases lay in between. The CDR3 nucleotides are TGTGCCAGTAGTGAGGTCACCGGGGAGCTGTTTTTT. Protein product: CASSEVTGELFF.

The chain uses TRBV6-6 and TRBJ2-2; TRBD1 agrees at 7 bases. This CDR3 spans 15 amino acids. The germline CDR1 and CDR2 sequences are MNHNY and SVGAGI (reference sequence). J was trimmed by 5 bases and V by 6 bases; bases with no gene match: 9. CDR3 loop: CASSRPGGWTGELFF. The CDR3 coding sequence is TGTGCCAGCAGCCGTCCAGGGGGTTGGACCGGGGAGCTGTTTTTT.

J is TRBJ2-7 and V is TRBV24-1, with 9 bases aligning to TRBD1. Germline CDR1 is KGHDR and CDR2 is SFDVKD. Trimming removed 3 bases from V and 2 bases from J; junction bases left unmatched: 4. This CDR3 comprises 15 residues. CDR3 sequence reads: CATSDAGDRAYEQYF. The CDR3 coding sequence is TGTGCCACCAGTGATGCCGGGGACAGGGCCTACGAGCAGTACTTC.